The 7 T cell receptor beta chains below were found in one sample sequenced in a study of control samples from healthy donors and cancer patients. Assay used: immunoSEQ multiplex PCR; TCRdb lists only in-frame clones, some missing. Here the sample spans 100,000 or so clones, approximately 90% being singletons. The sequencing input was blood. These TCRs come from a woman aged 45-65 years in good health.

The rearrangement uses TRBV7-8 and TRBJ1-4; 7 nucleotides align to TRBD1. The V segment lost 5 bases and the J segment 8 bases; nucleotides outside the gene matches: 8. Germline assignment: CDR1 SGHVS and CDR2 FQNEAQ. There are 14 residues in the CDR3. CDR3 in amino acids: CASSQTGVGEKLFF. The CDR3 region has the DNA TGTGCCAGCAGCCAAACAGGGGTAGGAGAAAAACTGTTTTTT.

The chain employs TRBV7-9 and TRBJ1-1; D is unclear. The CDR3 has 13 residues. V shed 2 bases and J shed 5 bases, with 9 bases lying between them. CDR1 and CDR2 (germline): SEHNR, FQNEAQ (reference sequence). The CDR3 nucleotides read TGTGCCAGCAGCTTACAAGATAAAACTGAAGCTTTCTTT. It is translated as CASSLQDKTEAFF.

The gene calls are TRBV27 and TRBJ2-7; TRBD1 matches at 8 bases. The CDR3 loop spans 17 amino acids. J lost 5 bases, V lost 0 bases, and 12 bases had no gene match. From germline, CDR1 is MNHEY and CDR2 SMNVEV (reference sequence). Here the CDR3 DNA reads TGTGCCAGCAGTTTATCGGACCCCAGGGGGCTGAGAAACGAGCAGTACTTC. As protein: CASSLSDPRGLRNEQYF.

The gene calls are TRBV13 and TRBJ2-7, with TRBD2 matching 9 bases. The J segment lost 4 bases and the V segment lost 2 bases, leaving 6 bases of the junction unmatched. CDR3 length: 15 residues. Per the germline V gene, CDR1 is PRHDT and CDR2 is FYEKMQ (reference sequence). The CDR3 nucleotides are TGTGCCAGCAGCTTACGGCGGGAGGGGCGGTACGAGCAGTACTTC. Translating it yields CASSLRREGRYEQYF.

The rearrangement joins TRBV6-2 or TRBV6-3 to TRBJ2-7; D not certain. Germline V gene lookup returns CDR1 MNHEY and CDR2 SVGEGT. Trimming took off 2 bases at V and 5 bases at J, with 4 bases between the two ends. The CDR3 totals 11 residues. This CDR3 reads CASSYVDEQYF. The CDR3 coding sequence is TGTGCCAGCAGTTACGTAGACGAGCAGTACTTC.

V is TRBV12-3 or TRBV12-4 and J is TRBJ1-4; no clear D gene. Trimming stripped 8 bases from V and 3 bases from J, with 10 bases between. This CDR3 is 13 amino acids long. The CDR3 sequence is CASRHLANEKLFF. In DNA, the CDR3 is TGTGCCAGCCGCCACTTAGCTAATGAAAAACTGTTTTTT.

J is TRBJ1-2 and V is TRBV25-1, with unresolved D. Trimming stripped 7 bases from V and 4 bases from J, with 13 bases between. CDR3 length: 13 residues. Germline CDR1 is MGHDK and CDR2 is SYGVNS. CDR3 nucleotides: TGTGCCAGCAAAGGCGGGGAGGCCTATGGCTACACCTTC. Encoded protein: CASKGGEAYGYTF.